This T cell receptor beta chain was captured by sequencing in a study of cytomegalovirus exposure and HLA in healthy donors (dated by TCRdb to 2017 to 2019). Notes on the research overall: An earlier analysis of under 600 of the donors reported approximately 270 Gb of sequence data and 120 million or so unique TCR beta sequences from about 179 million T cells. In a later genetic analysis, genome-wide SNP genotypes for about 55% of the roughly 700 donors were used, and that subset was treated as a discovery cohort. Among about 410 genotyped donors of the cohort, an average of around 250,000 unique TCR beta nucleotide sequences was sequenced per donor, of which roughly 18% were non-productive. Class I and class II HLA loci were covered by the typing at four-digit resolution. Roughly 300 gigabases of sequencing data and around 80 million unique TCR sequences made up an early release that covered some 640 HLA-typed donors. In an earlier analysis of 550 to 700 of the donors, high-throughput TCR beta sequencing was used to judge whether each TCR beta V gene segment behaved as functional or pseudogenic. Donor age, sex, ethnicity and CMV serostatus were collected together with the repertoire data. Every discovery cohort repertoire had been produced on one sequencing platform. Typing coverage differed by locus: A, B, C, DRB1 and DQB1 were typed in about 629-640 donors, DQA1 in about 500, DPA1 in roughly 590, and DPB1 in 450 to 480. To study patterns of TCR occurrence, a later analysis re-analyzed previously published TCR beta repertoires from 700 or so donors and added high-resolution HLA genotyping. The aim of the study was to test whether cataloging public T cell receptors could identify signatures of past pathogen exposure. To predict cytomegalovirus infection status, the study brought together high-throughput TCR immunosequencing, statistical association of individual TCRs with disease status, and machine learning. A handful of DR-DQ haplotypes were handled as single units for association and clustering because linkage in the cohort was strong. Using immunosequencing, the study profiled T cell repertoires from fewer than 700 subjects and related those repertoires to cytomegalovirus serostatus. Among the roughly 430 genotyped donors, around 81% belonged to the genetic ancestry cluster associated with self-reported Caucasian donors. The later analysis used no new phenotypic data to find candidate immune exposures, relying instead on TCR beta sequences and their occurrence across donors. In addition to the first cohort of about 650 subjects, a separate validation cohort of 100 to 150 different subjects was used. What the study reported, not specific to this receptor: According to a later analysis, parvovirus B19, influenza, CMV and Epstein-Barr virus appeared linked to several top co-occurrence clusters. Cytomegalovirus status was reported to be diagnosed by the classifier with high specificity and sensitivity in both the original and validation cohorts. Sequencing depth was assumed to be roughly uniform across donors in the presence/absence analyses, though that assumption may not hold. In a later analysis, about 16,000 TCR beta sequences were associated with specific HLA alleles at a false discovery rate of 0.05. The study listed 164 TCR beta chains as associated with cytomegalovirus. Because HLA typing was missing for some donors at each locus, association tests included only the typed subset. The only immune exposure information available for the cohort was CMV serostatus. In a later genetic analysis, a missense DCLRE1C variant was associated with V-gene and J-gene trimming of TCR beta chains, and the association was replicated in an independent cohort. A later analysis found that HLA-associated TCR beta chains were more clonally expanded and had lower generation probabilities than equally common non-associated chains. According to a later genetic analysis, donors in an Asian-associated ancestry cluster had fewer N-insertions in productive TCRs than the approximately 700-donor mean. Linkage disequilibrium might explain the correlated functional status among segregating V segments, but an unknown experimental factor could not be excluded. Assigning TCR associations to individual alleles was difficult when HLA alleles, especially DR and DQ, strongly co-occurred. The authors suggested that the approach could potentially be generalized to other disease states and immunological phenotypes. A cluster of highly shared sequence variants was judged likely to represent a technical artifact of the sequencing pipeline. A later analysis found that most CMV-associated TCR beta chains appeared HLA-restricted, with HLA associations seemingly driven largely by CMV exposure. The 87-base-pair reads could not distinguish some IMGT-functional V segments, including TRBV6-2 and TRBV6-3, so those segments were excluded. A further reported finding was that TCR beta sequences accurately predicted the HLA-A and HLA-B alleles for most subjects in the first cohort. In an earlier analysis of approximately 590 of the donors, most TCR beta V segments appeared in productive rearrangements about 87% or about 30% of the time, broadly matching IMGT annotations. According to a later analysis, TCR association rates differed among HLA loci, with DRB1 alleles showing the most associated TCRs and HLA-C alleles showing the fewest. Over 15 rarely observed V segments, including chromosome 9 orphons, were excluded from the earlier analysis of almost 600 of the donors because counts were too low. In vitro tests confirmed that a few of the cytomegalovirus-associated TCR beta chains recognize cytomegalovirus antigens. The cohort was sequenced for TCR beta chains only, and without alpha or paired-chain data the features that could be detected were limited. While some public TCRs were present in many individuals, most TCR sequences turned up only very rarely across donors.

Via the germline V gene, CDR1 is SQVTM and CDR2 ANQGSEA. The CDR3 spans 14 residues, from the cysteine through the phenylalanine. The retained sequence is limited to the CDR3, 42 bases, with the frame set at the first base. The cohort consisted of approximately 690 healthy bone marrow donors. At the time of sampling, every cohort member was nominally healthy, though immune exposures that went unrecorded were likely present. The donor was CMV seronegative and was included in the group of a few hundred seronegative cohort members. A peripheral blood sample was collected from each donor, and TCR beta sequencing was performed on peripheral blood mononuclear cells. Genomic DNA was extracted from the blood cell samples with the Qiagen DNeasy Blood Extraction Kit. Regarding this clone: Its antigen is unknown.

Receptor libraries were prepared by the immunoSEQ multiplex PCR assay. For the multiplex PCR, a mixture combining 60 forward primers for TCR Vbeta segments and 13 reverse primers for TCR Jbeta segments was used. The CDR3 region of rearranged TCR beta genes was amplified from genomic DNA by a multiplex PCR assay. Amplified TCR beta libraries were sequenced as 87-base-pair reads on the Illumina HiSeq System. In the source study's methods: In a later analysis, tens of millions of unique TCR beta chains were counted across the 666 repertoires, and approximately 11 million of these chains were shared by at least two donors. To remove PCR and sequencing errors, raw reads were error-corrected and collapsed into unique sequences using a nearest-neighbor algorithm that merged closely related sequences. Alignment of CDR3 sequences to IMGT reference sequences was used to assign V, D and J gene segments. For a sequence to be retained, a match of at least six nucleotides was required to both a V gene segment and a J gene segment. Rearrangements were called productive when the CDR3 lacked stop codons and stayed in frame with V and J; all others were non-productive. Following IMGT convention, CDR3 was defined as the stretch from the second conserved V-encoded cysteine to the conserved J-encoded phenylalanine. The earlier analysis of some 580 of the donors excluded any sequence lacking an unambiguous match to a single V gene segment. An earlier analysis of fewer than 750 of the donors classified V segments as functional when productive rearrangements were above 56.7% and as segregating when the standard deviation between donors was above 5%. A statistical classification framework was built to diagnose cytomegalovirus status from the catalog of TCR beta chain sequences. A later analysis assigned V and J genes by comparing TCR nucleotide sequences with IMGT/GENE-DB human TR gene sequences. A later analysis assigned CDR3 sequences and most-parsimonious VDJ recombination scenarios with the TCRdist pipeline. A later analysis defined each TCR beta chain by its CDR3 amino acid sequence plus V-gene family, and excluded reads lacking a unique V-gene family. In a later analysis, approximately 590 highly shared, low-generation-probability nucleotide sequences were removed to address suspected cross-contamination and a sequencing artifact. In a later analysis, a clonal expansion index was calculated for each public chain from normalized within-repertoire ranks of inferred template counts. In a later analysis, generation probabilities were computed with a VDJ recombination model fitted to out-of-frame rearrangements, and the resulting probabilities were checked against IGoR. A later analysis scored TCR-TCR, TCR-HLA and TCR-CMV co-occurrence with hypergeometric tests, applying a repertoire-size bias correction to TCR pairs. A later analysis estimated false discovery rates by permuting HLA or CMV assignments 20 times. In a later analysis, co-occurring TCRs were grouped using DBSCAN, and TCRdist sequence similarity was added for clustering within HLA-allele-positive subsets. Co-occurrence clustering excluded repertoires with fewer than 30,000 or more than 120,000 public chains, plus five with anomalous nucleotide sharing. TCRdb obtained this table from immuneACCESS and retained in-frame rearrangements with V and J assigned. These tables miss some clones; where compared with another copy, unresolved V genes account for less than half of the shortfall, and the remainder is unexplained. That table supplies the V and J calls and clone size; D and trimming were determined from the DNA. The table for this sample lists 110,000 to 150,000 clones. The ten most abundant clones make up around 2.2% of the sample.

The rearrangement joined TRBV29-1 to TRBJ1-2; a stretch of 12 junction bases matches TRBD1. This receptor was obtained from a woman aged 18-35 years in good health and CMV-seronegative. The sequenced sample consisted of PBMCs. The CDR3: CTTQSGQGAYGYTF. The DNA is TGCACCACCCAGTCGGGACAGGGGGCCTATGGCTACACCTTC.